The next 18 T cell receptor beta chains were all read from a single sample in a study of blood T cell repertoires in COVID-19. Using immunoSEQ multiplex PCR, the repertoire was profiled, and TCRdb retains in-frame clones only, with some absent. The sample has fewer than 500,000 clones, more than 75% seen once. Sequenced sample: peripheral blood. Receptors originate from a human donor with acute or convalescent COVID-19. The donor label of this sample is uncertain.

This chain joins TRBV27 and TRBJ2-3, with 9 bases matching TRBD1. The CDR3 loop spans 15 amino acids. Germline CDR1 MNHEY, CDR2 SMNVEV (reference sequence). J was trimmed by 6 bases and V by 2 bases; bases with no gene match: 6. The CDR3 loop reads CASSLTGGGLDTQYF. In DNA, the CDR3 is TGTGCCAGCAGTTTAACAGGGGGCGGACTGGATACGCAGTATTTT.

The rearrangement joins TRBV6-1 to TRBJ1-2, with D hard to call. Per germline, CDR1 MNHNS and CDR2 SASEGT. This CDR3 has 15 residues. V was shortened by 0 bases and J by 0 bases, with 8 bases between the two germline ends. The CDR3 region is CASSEATPANYGYTF. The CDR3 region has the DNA TGTGCCAGCAGTGAAGCGACACCAGCTAACTATGGCTACACCTTC.

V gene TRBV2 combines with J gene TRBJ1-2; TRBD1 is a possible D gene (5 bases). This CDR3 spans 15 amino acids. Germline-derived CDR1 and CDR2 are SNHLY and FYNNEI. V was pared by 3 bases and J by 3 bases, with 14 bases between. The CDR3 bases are TGTGCCAGCAGTGAGCCGGCAGGGTGGGACTATGGCTACACCTTC. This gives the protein CASSEPAGWDYGYTF.

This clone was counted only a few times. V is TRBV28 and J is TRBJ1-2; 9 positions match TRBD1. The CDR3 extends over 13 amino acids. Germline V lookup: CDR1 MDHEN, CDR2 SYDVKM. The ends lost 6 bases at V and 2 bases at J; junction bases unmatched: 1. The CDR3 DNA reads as TGTGCCAGCAGGACAGGGGGAAACTATGGCTACACCTTC. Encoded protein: CASRTGGNYGYTF.

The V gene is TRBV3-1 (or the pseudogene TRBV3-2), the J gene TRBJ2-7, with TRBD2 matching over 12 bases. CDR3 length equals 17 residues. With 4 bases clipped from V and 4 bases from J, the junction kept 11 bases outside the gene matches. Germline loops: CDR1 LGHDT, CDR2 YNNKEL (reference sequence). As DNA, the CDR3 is TGTGCCAGCAGCCGACTTAATCTAGCGGGGGGGATATACGAGCAGTACTTC. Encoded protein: CASSRLNLAGGIYEQYF.

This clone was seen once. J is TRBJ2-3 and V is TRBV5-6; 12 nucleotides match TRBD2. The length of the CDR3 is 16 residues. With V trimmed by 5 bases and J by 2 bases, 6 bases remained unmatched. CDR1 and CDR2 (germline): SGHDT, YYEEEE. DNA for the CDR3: TGTGCCAGCAGGTATGGACTAGCGGGGCACACAGATACGCAGTATTTT. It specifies CASRYGLAGHTDTQYF. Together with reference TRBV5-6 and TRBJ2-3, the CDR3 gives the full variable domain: DAGVTQSPTHLIKTRGQQVTLRCSPKSGHDTVSWYQQALGQGPQFIFQYYEEEERQRGNFPDRFSGHQFPNYSSELNVNALLLGDSALYLCASRYGLAGHTDTQYFGPGTRLTVL.

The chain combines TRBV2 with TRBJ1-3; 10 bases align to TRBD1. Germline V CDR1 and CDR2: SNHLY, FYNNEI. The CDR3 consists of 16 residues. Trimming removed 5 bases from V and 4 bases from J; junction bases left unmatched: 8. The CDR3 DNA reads TGTGCCAGCAGTACTCCGGGACAGGGGTCCGGAAACACCATATATTTT. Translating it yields CASSTPGQGSGNTIYF.

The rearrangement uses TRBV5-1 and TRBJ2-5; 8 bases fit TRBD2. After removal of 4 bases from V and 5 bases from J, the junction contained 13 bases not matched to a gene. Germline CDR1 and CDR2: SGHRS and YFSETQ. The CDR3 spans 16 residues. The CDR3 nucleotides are TGCGCCAGCAGCCTTACTGGTCGGACTAGCTTTGAGACCCAGTACTTC. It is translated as CASSLTGRTSFETQYF.

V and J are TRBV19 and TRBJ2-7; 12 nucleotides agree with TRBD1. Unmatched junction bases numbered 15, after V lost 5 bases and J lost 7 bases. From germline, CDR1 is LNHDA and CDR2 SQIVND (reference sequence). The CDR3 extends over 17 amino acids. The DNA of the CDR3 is TGTGCCAGTAGTGTGAAACCACCGGGACAGGGGGCCAATGAGCAGTACTTC. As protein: CASSVKPPGQGANEQYF.

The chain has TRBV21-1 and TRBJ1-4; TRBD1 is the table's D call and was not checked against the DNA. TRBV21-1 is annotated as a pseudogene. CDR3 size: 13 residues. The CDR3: CASSPGTNEKLFF. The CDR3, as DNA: TGTGCCAGCAGCCCAGGGACTAATGAAAAACTGTTTTTT.

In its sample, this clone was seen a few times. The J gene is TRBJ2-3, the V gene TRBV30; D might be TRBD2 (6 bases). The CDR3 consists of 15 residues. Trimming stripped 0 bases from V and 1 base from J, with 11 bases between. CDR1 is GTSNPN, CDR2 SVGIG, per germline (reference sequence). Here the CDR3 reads CAWSVTGGGTDTQYF. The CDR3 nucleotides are TGTGCCTGGAGTGTAACCGGGGGTGGCACAGATACGCAGTATTTT. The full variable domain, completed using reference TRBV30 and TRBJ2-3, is SQTIHQWPATLVQPVGSPLSLECTVEGTSNPNLYWYRQAAGRGLQLLFYSVGIGQISSEVPQNLSASRPQDRQFILSSKKLLLSDSGFYLCAWSVTGGGTDTQYFGPGTRLTVL.

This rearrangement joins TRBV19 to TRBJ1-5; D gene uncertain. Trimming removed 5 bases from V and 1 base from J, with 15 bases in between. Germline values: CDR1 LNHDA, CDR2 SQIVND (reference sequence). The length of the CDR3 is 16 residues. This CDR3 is CASSSVREPSNQPQHF. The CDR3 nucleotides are TGTGCCAGTAGTTCAGTCCGGGAGCCCAGCAATCAGCCCCAGCATTTT.

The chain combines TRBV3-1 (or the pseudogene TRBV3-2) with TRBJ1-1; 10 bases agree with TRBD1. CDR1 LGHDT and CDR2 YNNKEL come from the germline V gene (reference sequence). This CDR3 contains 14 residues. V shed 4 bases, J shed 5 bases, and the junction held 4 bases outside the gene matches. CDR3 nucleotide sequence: TGTGCCAGCAGCCGACAGGGGGCCCGAACTGAAGCTTTCTTT. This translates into CASSRQGARTEAFF.

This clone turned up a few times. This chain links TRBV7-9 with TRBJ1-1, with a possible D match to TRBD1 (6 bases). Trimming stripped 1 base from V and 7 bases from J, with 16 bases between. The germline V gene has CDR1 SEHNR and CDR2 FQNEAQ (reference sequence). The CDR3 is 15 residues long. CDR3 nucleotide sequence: TGTGCCAGCAGCTTAGGCGGGGGCTTGGGGGTTGAAGCTTTCTTT. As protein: CASSLGGGLGVEAFF.

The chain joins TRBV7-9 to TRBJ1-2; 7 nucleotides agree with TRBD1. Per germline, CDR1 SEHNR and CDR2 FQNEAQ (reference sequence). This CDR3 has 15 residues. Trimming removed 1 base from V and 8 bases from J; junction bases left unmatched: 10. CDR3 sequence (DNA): TGTGCCAGCAGCTTAGGAATGCGCCAGGGGGACGGCTACACCTTC. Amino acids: CASSLGMRQGDGYTF.

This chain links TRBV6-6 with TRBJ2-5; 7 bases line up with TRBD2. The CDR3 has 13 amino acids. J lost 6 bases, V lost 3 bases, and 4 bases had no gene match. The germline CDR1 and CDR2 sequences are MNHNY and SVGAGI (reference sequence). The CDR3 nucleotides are TGTGCCAGCAGTTATGGGGGGGAGCAGACCCAGTACTTC. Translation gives CASSYGGEQTQYF.

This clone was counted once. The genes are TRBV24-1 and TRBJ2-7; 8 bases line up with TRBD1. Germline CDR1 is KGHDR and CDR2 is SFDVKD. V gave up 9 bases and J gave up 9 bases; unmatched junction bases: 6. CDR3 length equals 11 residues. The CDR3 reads CATERQGRQYF. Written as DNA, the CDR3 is TGTGCCACCGAAAGACAGGGGAGGCAGTACTTC.

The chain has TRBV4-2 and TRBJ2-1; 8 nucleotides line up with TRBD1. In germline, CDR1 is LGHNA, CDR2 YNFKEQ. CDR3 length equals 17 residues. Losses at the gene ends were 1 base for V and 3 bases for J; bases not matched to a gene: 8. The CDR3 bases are TGTGCCAGCAGCCAAGTGACGTCACAGGGGGGCTACAATGAGCAGTTCTTC. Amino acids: CASSQVTSQGGYNEQFF.